Only one count was recorded for the clone carrying this T cell receptor beta chain. The sample originates from a study of blood T cell repertoires in COVID-19. Study context: From the United States, Italy and Spain came samples of acute and convalescent COVID-19. From T cells, B-cell-depleted T cells, or PBMCs came the material, which was cDNA or gDNA.

Sequenced by immunoSEQ multiplex PCR; TCRdb stores in-frame clones only, minus some. The data contain some 300,000 clones, more than 75% of them seen just once; the ten biggest clones take up around 1.2%. J was trimmed by 4 bases and V by 4 bases; bases with no gene match: 8. The CDR3 is 16 amino acids. Germline-derived CDR1 and CDR2 are LGHNA and YSLEER. The clonotype originates from a man between 65 and 80 years old with acute or convalescent COVID-19. What was sequenced was peripheral blood. The chain recombines TRBV4-3 with TRBJ2-1; TRBD2 agrees at 9 bases. The CDR3 DNA sequence: TGCGCCAGCAGCCCCCGCCTAGCGGGGCAATACAATGAGCAGTTCTTC. Amino acid sequence: CASSPRLAGQYNEQFF.